This note documents a single T cell receptor (beta chain) sequence. The data stem from a study of control samples from healthy donors and cancer patients. TCRdb's table, derived via immunoSEQ multiplex PCR, lists solely in-frame clones and lacks some. Of about 75,000 clones in the sample, roughly 92% were seen once. V was pared by 2 bases and J by 3 bases, with 7 bases of the junction left unmatched. CDR1 is MNHNS and CDR2 is SASEGT in the germline V gene. This CDR3 has 16 residues. Sequencing used blood. The gene calls are TRBV6-1 and TRBJ2-7; TRBD2 aligns across 10 bases. The receptor's source is a middle-aged woman in good health. CDR3 in amino acids: CASSELALAGIYEQYF. The CDR3 region has the DNA TGTGCCAGCAGTGAACTAGCACTAGCGGGAATCTACGAGCAGTACTTC.